The entry that follows covers one T cell receptor (beta chain) sequence. One end of the junction varies from germline; a read error may be responsible. The data originate from a study of cytomegalovirus exposure and HLA in healthy donors. Germline V gene lookup returns CDR1 SGHTA and CDR2 FQGNSA. The CDR3 runs 16 residues. Primers included in the PCR were 60 Vbeta and 13 Jbeta primers. Only in-frame clones appear in the TCRdb table, and some are missing; sequencing was by immunoSEQ multiplex PCR. This sample's table has around 51,000 clones. The sequenced sample was PBMCs. The sequence was collected from a woman between 40 and 55 years old in good health and CMV-seronegative. The rearrangement joins TRBV7-2 to TRBJ2-3, with 7 bases that match TRBD2. CDR3 loop: CASSHLSGARTDKQYF. In nucleotides, the CDR3 is TGTGCCAGCAGTCATCTAAGCGGGGCCCGCACAGATAAGCAGTATTTT.